This T cell receptor (beta chain) was observed in a study of OX40 agonist ivuxolimab in advanced cancers. Study details: Partial responses were achieved by three patients, of whom one had hepatocellular carcinoma and two had cutaneous melanoma.

Deletions cut 5 bases from V and 10 bases from J, with 18 bases between. CDR1 and CDR2 from the germline V gene are SGHVS and FQNEAQ. This CDR3 contains 13 residues. Produced via immunoSEQ multiplex PCR; TCRdb's table is partial and in-frame only. Of 50,000 to 65,000 clones in the sample, about 81% were seen once. The receptor's source is an adult with an advanced solid tumor such as melanoma, head and neck, liver or kidney cancer. The sample here was CD4+ or CD8+ T cells sorted from blood, taken in a trial of the OX40 agonist ivuxolimab. V gene TRBV7-8 combines with J gene TRBJ2-7, with unresolved D. CDR3 region: CASSLVGTESQYF. The CDR3 region has the DNA TGTGCCAGCAGCCTCGTGGGAACCGAGTCACAGTACTTC.